This is a list of T cell receptor beta chains from one sample in a study of PD-L1 blockade in urothelial cancer. The data were produced by immunoSEQ multiplex PCR, yet TCRdb's version contains in-frame clones alone and is incomplete. The sample holds tens of thousands of clones, 70% to 90% seen once. The sequencing used PBMCs, collected around atezolizumab (anti-PD-L1) treatment. The receptor source for this set is a middle-aged man with urothelial cancer. Both conserved end residues are part of each CDR3. Each record gives: J gene, CDR3 length, D gene, V gene, clone size, CDR3 DNA, CDR3 protein. The D gene is left open where the match is weak. Clone sizes are given selectively: once, few, many, or a class where the clone is expanded.

TRBJ2-7,16,TRBD2,TRBV6-1,once,TGTGCCAGCAGTGGGTTAGCGGGAGGGCATCGGGGCGAGCAGTACTTC,CASSGLAGGHRGEQYF
TRBJ2-7,12,TRBD1,TRBV30,once,TGTGCCTGGGGACAGGGGGACCACGAGCAGTACTTC,CAWGQGDHEQYF
TRBJ2-2,13,NA,TRBV5-1,NA,TGCGCCAGCAGCTTGGAACTCACCGGGGAGCTGTTTTTT,CASSLELTGELFF
TRBJ1-5,13,TRBD1,TRBV6-6,NA,TGTGCCAGCAGTGACAGGGGTGAGCAGCCCCAGCATTTT,CASSDRGEQPQHF
TRBJ1-1,15,NA,TRBV18,NA,TGTGCCAGCTCACCAGGGCAGGGAGGTAACACTGAAGCTTTCTTT,CASSPGQGGNTEAFF
TRBJ2-7,15,NA,TRBV4-1,NA,TGCGCCAGCAGCCAAGAGTCTAGCGCATCCTACGAGCAGTACTTC,CASSQESSASYEQYF
TRBJ2-7,15,NA,TRBV9,NA,TGTGCCAGCAGCCACTCCCCCGGGGGCTCCTACGAGCAGTACTTC,CASSHSPGGSYEQYF
TRBJ2-5,13,NA,TRBV4-1,NA,TGCGCCAGCAGCCAACGACGGGAGGAGACCCAGTACTTC,CASSQRREETQYF
TRBJ1-3,16,NA,TRBV30,few,TGTGCCTGGAGGCGACAGGACCTACCCTCTGGAAACACCATATATTTT,CAWRRQDLPSGNTIYF
TRBJ2-7,14,TRBD2,TRBV2,NA,TGTGCCAGCAAGCCACCGGGACTACGGCGTGAGCAGTACTTC,CASKPPGLRREQYF
TRBJ2-7,14,TRBD1,TRBV2,NA,TGTGCCAGCAGAGGGGACAGGGGCGTATCACGGCAGTACTTC,CASRGDRGVSRQYF
TRBJ2-7,17,TRBD2,TRBV5-1,NA,TGCGCCAGCAGCCCATCAACTAGCGGGCCTAGCTCCTACGAGCAGTACTTC,CASSPSTSGPSSYEQYF
TRBJ2-7,17,TRBD2,TRBV19,NA,TGTGCCAGTAGTCTCGGTCATCGGCGGGAGAAATACTACGAGCAGTACTTC,CASSLGHRREKYYEQYF
TRBJ1-2,19,NA,TRBV4-1,NA,TGCGCCAGCAGCCAAGACGCCCTTCCGCCAGGGTCGAACCACTATGGCTACACCTTC,CASSQDALPPGSNHYGYTF
TRBJ2-7,16,TRBD1,TRBV18,NA,TGTGCCAGCTCACTAAATAGAGGGACAGGCACCTACGAGCAGTACTTC,CASSLNRGTGTYEQYF
TRBJ2-6,14,NA,TRBV5-6,once,TGTGCCAGCAGCTTGGCAAGCCCCGGCGGCGTCCTGACTTTC,CASSLASPGGVLTF